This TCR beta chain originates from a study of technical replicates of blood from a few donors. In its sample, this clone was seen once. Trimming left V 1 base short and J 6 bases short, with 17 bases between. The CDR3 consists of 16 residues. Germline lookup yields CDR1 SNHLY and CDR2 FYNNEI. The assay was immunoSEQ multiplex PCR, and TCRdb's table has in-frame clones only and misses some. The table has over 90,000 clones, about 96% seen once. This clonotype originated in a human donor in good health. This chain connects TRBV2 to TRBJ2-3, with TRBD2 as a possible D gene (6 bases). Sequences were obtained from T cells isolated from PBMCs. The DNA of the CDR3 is TGTGCCAGCAGTGAAGAGGGACTCTTAACCGGGGATACGCAGTATTTT. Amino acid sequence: CASSEEGLLTGDTQYF. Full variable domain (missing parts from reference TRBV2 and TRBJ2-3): EPEVTQTPSHQVTQMGQEVILRCVPISNHLYFYWYRQILGQKVEFLVSFYNNEISEKSEIFDDQFSVERPDGSNFTLKIRSTKLEDSAMYFCASSEEGLLTGDTQYFGPGTRLTVL.